Shown below are 17 T cell receptor beta chains from a single sample sequenced in a study of human T cells and chemical hapten exposure. As for time point: patch test 3, about 24 weeks after DPC sensitization. Noted treatment: therapeutic diphenylcyclopropenone sensitization with weekly scalp DPC. TCRdb called the RACE reads again in MiXCR, with one record for every CDR3 protein. This table has tens of thousands of distinct CDR3 sequences, 9.9% appearing once. Sequenced here: whole blood, sampled in connection with sensitization to the hapten diphenylcyclopropenone (DPC). The receptors shown here come from a woman aged 40-49 years with alopecia areata. Some clones in this sample may be carry-over from other donors' samples.

The sample holds many counts of this clonotype. The rearrangement joins TRBV4-1 to TRBJ2-7; D not certain. V was shortened by 1 base and J by 2 bases, with 9 bases between the two germline ends. The CDR3 contains 14 residues. Germline lookup yields CDR1 MGHRA and CDR2 YSYEKL. The CDR3 sequence: CASSQVGSTYEQYF. CDR3 bases: TGCGCCAGCAGCCAAGTCGGCAGTACCTACGAGCAGTACTTC.

At least ten counts were recorded for this clonotype. The V and J genes are TRBV15 and TRBJ2-7, with D hard to call. The length of the CDR3 is 14 residues. Trimming removed 0 bases at V and 7 bases at J, with 13 bases between. The germline V gene encodes CDR1 LNHNV and CDR2 YYDKDF (reference sequence). The CDR3: CATSRDGTPGEQYF. The DNA of the CDR3 is TGTGCCACCAGCAGAGATGGAACGCCGGGTGAGCAGTACTTC.

This clonotype was observed a few times. The chain links TRBV5-8 to TRBJ2-7; tentatively, D is TRBD1 (5 bases). The germline V gene has CDR1 SGHTS and CDR2 YDEGEE. V lost 2 bases and J lost 0, with 24 bases in between. CDR3 size: 19 residues. The CDR3 bases are TGTGCCAGCAGCTTAGGGGTCATGGACCCCGCAACGAGCTCCTACGAGCAGTACTTC. Amino acid sequence: CASSLGVMDPATSSYEQYF.

Only a few counts were recorded for this clonotype. The rearrangement links TRBV30 to TRBJ2-7, with a weak D call TRBD1 (6 bases). Germline V gene lookup returns CDR1 GTSNPN and CDR2 SVGIG (reference sequence). The CDR3 covers 14 residues. Trimming cost V 3 bases and J 4 bases, with 16 bases left between them. In nucleotides, the CDR3 is TGTGCCTGGAGCAGGGGCTGGGGCTATTACGAGCAGTACTTC. Translating gives CAWSRGWGYYEQYF.

The sample holds many counts of this clonotype. The rearrangement uses TRBV30 and TRBJ2-1, with a tentative D call TRBD1 (6 bases). V was trimmed by 4 bases and J by 3 bases, leaving 16 bases between them. Germline V gene sequence: CDR1 GTSNPN, CDR2 SVGIG (reference sequence). This CDR3 comprises 15 residues. CDR3 sequence reads: CAWNPQGTLYNEQFF. CDR3 coding DNA: TGTGCCTGGAACCCGCAGGGGACCCTCTACAATGAGCAGTTCTTC.

This clonotype was recorded many times. V and J are TRBV20-1 and TRBJ2-3, with 9 bases matching TRBD2. The CDR3 has 15 amino acids. Germline CDR1 is DFQATT and CDR2 is SNEGSKA (reference sequence). After removal of 0 bases from V and 8 bases from J, the junction contained 9 bases not matched to a gene. CDR3 DNA: TGCAGTGCTAGAGATCTCGTGGCGGGGGGGCGTACGCAGTATTTT. It codes for CSARDLVAGGRTQYF.

In this sample, this clonotype turned up a few times. This chain joins TRBV15 and TRBJ2-6, with D unresolved. Germline CDR1 and CDR2: LNHNV and YYDKDF (reference sequence). The CDR3 covers 15 residues. V shed 6 bases and J shed 0 bases, with 9 bases lying between them. CDR3 loop: CATRLSSSGANVLTF. The CDR3 coding sequence is TGTGCCACCAGATTAAGTAGCTCTGGGGCCAACGTCCTGACTTTC.

This clonotype was detected a few times. The chain is built from TRBV10-1 and TRBJ2-2; D ambiguous. Germline-derived CDR1 and CDR2 are WNHNN and SYGVQD (reference sequence). There are 15 residues in the CDR3. The germline V and J ends were trimmed by 5 bases and 3 bases, with 13 bases remaining between them. CDR3 amino acids: CASSIIHVDTGELFF. The CDR3 region has the DNA TGCGCCAGCAGTATTATCCACGTTGACACCGGGGAGCTGTTTTTT.

This clonotype appeared many times. The V gene is TRBV20-1, the J gene TRBJ1-3; perhaps TRBD1 as D (5 bases). The ends were cut back, 2 bases at V and 4 bases at J, with 15 bases in the middle. The CDR3 runs 15 residues. Germline V CDR1 and CDR2: DFQATT, SNEGSKA (reference sequence). The CDR3: CSARSAGAWGNTIYF. Here the CDR3 DNA reads TGCAGTGCTAGAAGTGCCGGGGCGTGGGGAAACACCATATATTTT.

V is TRBV28 and J is TRBJ2-2, with no clear D. Between the trimmed V and J ends, which lost 6 bases and 9 bases, there was a span of 11 bases. Per the germline V gene, CDR1 is MDHEN and CDR2 is SYDVKM. CDR3 length: 12 amino acids. The CDR3 DNA reads as TGTGCCAGCAGAGGCCTGGGGAGGGAGCTGTTTTTT. This sequence encodes CASRGLGRELFF.

V is TRBV6-1 and J is TRBJ1-1; D is ambiguous. This CDR3 region has 12 residues. V gave up 5 bases and J gave up 0 bases, with 4 bases separating them. Germline CDR1 and CDR2: MNHNS and SASEGT. The CDR3 DNA is TGTGCCAGCAGTATCTTGAACACTGAAGCTTTCTTT. Translating gives CASSILNTEAFF.

The CDR3 DNA is TGCAGTGCTAACTATCCGGCAGGGGGCCGTGGGACCCAGTACTTC. Encoded protein: CSANYPAGGRGTQYF. V is TRBV20-1 and J is TRBJ2-5, with TRBD1 matching 8 bases. The V gene end was trimmed by 4 bases and the J gene end by 7 bases; junction bases not matched to a gene: 14. The CDR3 runs 15 residues. Germline V gene sequence: CDR1 DFQATT, CDR2 SNEGSKA (reference sequence).

This clonotype was picked up a small number of times. The chain joins TRBV27 to TRBJ2-7, with TRBD1 as a possible D gene (6 bases). The CDR3 is 12 residues long. With 2 bases removed from V and 9 bases from J, the gap between germline ends came to 11 bases. Germline V lookup: CDR1 MNHEY, CDR2 SMNVEV (reference sequence). CDR3 sequence: CASSLIRGVQYF. CDR3 DNA sequence: TGTGCCAGCAGTTTAATCAGGGGCGTGCAGTACTTC.

The V gene is TRBV28, the J gene TRBJ2-2; D might be TRBD2 (5 bases). Germline V gene lookup returns CDR1 MDHEN and CDR2 SYDVKM. This CDR3 contains 15 residues. Trimming removed 2 bases from V and 0 bases from J, with 7 bases in between. As DNA, the CDR3 is TGTGCCAGCAGTTTAAGAGGGACGAACACCGGGGAGCTGTTTTTT. It is translated as CASSLRGTNTGELFF.

This clonotype was seen many times. Here the CDR3 reads CASSQGRAWKDGNTIYF. The CDR3 coding sequence is TGCGCCAGCAGCCAAGGTAGGGCGTGGAAGGATGGAAACACCATATATTTT. This rearrangement joins TRBV4-1 to TRBJ1-3; D is undetermined. This CDR3 has 17 residues. V was clipped by 1 base and J by 3 bases, with 16 bases between them. Per the germline V gene, CDR1 is MGHRA and CDR2 is YSYEKL.

This clonotype was seen repeatedly, ten times or more. V and J are TRBV6-2 or TRBV6-3 and TRBJ1-5; the match to TRBD1 covers 7 bases. Germline trimming cut 9 bases from V and 4 bases from J; bases unmatched to any gene: 3. CDR1 is MNHEY and CDR2 is SVGEGT in the germline V gene. The CDR3 sequence is 12 residues long. The CDR3 DNA sequence: TGTGCCAGTCGACAGGGAAATCAGCCCCAGCATTTT. Amino acids: CASRQGNQPQHF.

This sequence joins TRBV6-2 or TRBV6-3 and TRBJ2-2; TRBD1 agrees at 9 bases. The CDR3 has 15 amino acids. V dropped 6 bases and J dropped 3; count of bases not matched to a gene: 5. Germline lookup yields CDR1 MNHEY and CDR2 SVGEGT. CDR3 nucleotides: TGTGCCAGCAGCCCCCGGGACAGGGACACCGGGGAGCTGTTTTTT. It codes for CASSPRDRDTGELFF.